These 24 T cell receptor beta chains share one sample of origin, sequenced in a study of blood T cell repertoires in COVID-19. TCRdb's copy holds only in-frame clones and misses some; the assay was immunoSEQ multiplex PCR. The sample yields about 180,000 clones, 70% to 80% seen once. The material sequenced was PBMCs or T cells enriched from blood (not recorded which). Receptors were obtained from a man in his 60s who had been exposed to COVID-19.

The rearrangement joins TRBV24-1 to TRBJ1-2; tentative D call: TRBD1 (6 bases). In germline, CDR1 is KGHDR, CDR2 SFDVKD. The CDR3 extends over 14 amino acids. Trimming shortened V by 4 bases and J by 8 bases, and 16 bases separated the two germline ends. In nucleotides, the CDR3 is TGTGCCACCAGTGACGCGGGTGACAGGCCGGGCTACACCTTC. It specifies CATSDAGDRPGYTF.

The chain uses TRBV5-4 and TRBJ1-1; 8 bases match TRBD1. In germline, CDR1 is SGHNT, CDR2 YYREEE (reference sequence). J lost 7 bases, V lost 0 bases, and 2 bases had no gene match. The CDR3 extends over 13 amino acids. The CDR3 DNA reads TGTGCCAGCAGCTTGGCGGGGACAGGTGAAGCTTTCTTT. This encodes CASSLAGTGEAFF.

The chain couples TRBV4-1 to TRBJ2-7; 10 bases align to TRBD2. CDR3 length: 16 residues. The V gene end was trimmed by 3 bases and the J gene end by 1 base; junction bases not matched to a gene: 6. The V gene's germline CDR1 is MGHRA and CDR2 YSYEKL. The CDR3 spells CASSQGGLAPSYEQYF. For the CDR3, the DNA is TGCGCCAGCAGCCAGGGGGGACTAGCGCCTTCCTACGAGCAGTACTTC.

The table lists this clone with a count of one. The V gene is TRBV6-2 or TRBV6-3, the J gene TRBJ2-5; D uncertain. The CDR3 sequence is 17 residues long. Germline-derived CDR1 and CDR2 are MNHEY and SVGEGT. With 0 bases removed from V and 4 bases from J, the gap between germline ends came to 18 bases. The CDR3 region has the DNA TGTGCCAGCAGTTACTCCAGGATCAGTCGGCTCCTAGAGACCCAGTACTTC. It codes for CASSYSRISRLLETQYF.

The genes are TRBV6-1 and TRBJ1-5; no firm D call. CDR3 length: 15 residues. Trimming took 0 bases from V and 5 from J, leaving 11 bases between them. In germline, CDR1 is MNHNS, CDR2 SASEGT. The CDR3 sequence: CASSEAAGSYQPQHF. The CDR3 region has the DNA TGTGCCAGCAGTGAAGCTGCGGGGAGTTATCAGCCCCAGCATTTT.

The chain uses TRBV4-1 and TRBJ2-5; D might be TRBD2 (5 bases). The germline V gene encodes CDR1 MGHRA and CDR2 YSYEKL. V shed 4 bases and J shed 1 base, with 10 bases lying between them. The CDR3 extends over 14 amino acids. CDR3 in amino acids: CASSPQRVQETQYF. DNA for the CDR3: TGCGCCAGCAGCCCTCAGAGGGTCCAAGAGACCCAGTACTTC.

This chain links TRBV28 with TRBJ2-7; 7 nucleotides match TRBD2. J gave up 7 bases and V 6 bases, and 15 bases lay outside the gene matches. Germline CDR1 MDHEN, CDR2 SYDVKM. The CDR3 loop spans 15 amino acids. The CDR3 sequence: CASSTGGLVGREQYF. The DNA of the CDR3 is TGTGCCAGCAGCACGGGAGGACTAGTTGGCCGAGAGCAGTACTTC.

The chain is built from TRBV6-6 and TRBJ1-1, with D possibly being TRBD1 (6 bases). The germline gives CDR1 MNHNY, CDR2 SVGAGI (reference sequence). V was pared by 0 bases and J by 5 bases, with 13 bases between. This CDR3 spans 15 amino acids. The CDR3 coding sequence is TGTGCCAGCAGTTACTCCGAAGGGGGGGGGACTGAAGCTTTCTTT. Amino acid sequence: CASSYSEGGGTEAFF.

The rearrangement uses TRBV4-2 and TRBJ1-1; TRBD1 might be the D (5 bases). Germline assignment: CDR1 LGHNA and CDR2 YNFKEQ. Between the trimmed V and J ends, which lost 0 bases and 1 base, there was a span of 12 bases. The CDR3 runs to 16 residues. CDR3 sequence (DNA): TGTGCCAGCAGCCAAGATTGGAGGGGAGCGAACACTGAAGCTTTCTTT. Translating it yields CASSQDWRGANTEAFF.

This clone was counted a single time. The chain combines TRBV28 with TRBJ2-5, with D possibly being TRBD1 (5 bases). V was trimmed by 5 bases and J by 9 bases, leaving 22 bases between them. Germline CDR1 MDHEN, CDR2 SYDVKM. The CDR3 is made up of 15 amino acids. The CDR3 nucleotides read TGTGCCAGCAGTAGTCAGGACACCCAATCCGAAGCCCAGTACTTC. It translates to CASSSQDTQSEAQYF.

The CDR3 loop is CASSKWAGRNRKSGNTIYF. The CDR3 DNA is TGTGCCAGCAGCAAATGGGCAGGGAGGAATAGAAAATCTGGAAACACCATATATTTT. The rearrangement joins TRBV21-1 to TRBJ1-3. TRBV21-1 is designated a pseudogene. The length of the CDR3 is 19 residues.

This chain connects TRBV27 to TRBJ2-2, with TRBD2 identical over 8 bases. After removal of 3 bases from V and 4 bases from J, the junction contained 7 bases not matched to a gene. The CDR3 runs to 16 residues. Germline CDR1 and CDR2: MNHEY and SMNVEV (reference sequence). The CDR3 here is CASSFPAGARTGELFF. The DNA for the CDR3 is TGTGCCAGCAGTTTCCCAGCGGGAGCGCGCACCGGGGAGCTGTTTTTT.

The rearrangement joins TRBV12-5 to TRBJ1-1; possible D gene TRBD1, 5 bases. The CDR3 spans 15 residues. V was shortened by 0 bases and J by 6 bases, with 14 bases between the two germline ends. The germline gives CDR1 LGHNT, CDR2 FRNRAP. This chain's CDR3 is CASGLVQGGWAEAFF. The CDR3 DNA follows: TGTGCTAGTGGTTTGGTGCAGGGAGGGTGGGCTGAAGCTTTCTTT.

The rearrangement links TRBV7-2 to TRBJ2-4, with unresolved D. The CDR3 is 14 residues long. V was shortened by 1 base and J by 7 bases, with 11 bases between the two germline ends. The germline V gene encodes CDR1 SGHTA and CDR2 FQGNSA. This CDR3 reads CASSLGASRNIQYF. The DNA of the CDR3 is TGTGCCAGCAGCTTAGGGGCCTCAAGGAACATTCAGTACTTC. The full variable domain, its missing parts supplied by reference TRBV7-2 and TRBJ2-4, is GAGVSQSPSNKVTEKGKDVELRCDPISGHTALYWYRQSLGQGLEFLIYFQGNSAPDKSGLPSDRFSAERTGGSVSTLTIQRTQQEDSAVYLCASSLGASRNIQYFGAGTRLSVL.

The chain recombines TRBV18 with TRBJ2-7; D is perhaps TRBD2 (7 bases). Trimming cost V 2 bases and J 3 bases, with 14 bases left between them. Per the germline V gene, CDR1 is KGHSH and CDR2 is LQKENI. CDR3 size: 15 residues. The CDR3 sequence is CASSPAGAGDYEQYF. The CDR3 bases are TGTGCCAGCTCACCAGCGGGGGCGGGGGACTACGAGCAGTACTTC.

This rearrangement joins TRBV19 to TRBJ2-1, with 9 bases matching TRBD2. Germline CDR1 and CDR2: LNHDA and SQIVND (reference sequence). The CDR3 runs 15 residues. V lost 4 bases and J lost 4; bases outside the gene matches: 5. The CDR3 protein is CASSRREGWYNEQFF. CDR3 sequence (DNA): TGTGCCAGTAGTAGGCGGGAGGGGTGGTACAATGAGCAGTTCTTC.

This clone was counted a single time. This chain links TRBV19 with TRBJ1-4; 10 positions agree with TRBD1. The ends lost 4 bases at V and 6 bases at J; junction bases unmatched: 5. This CDR3 region has 15 residues. Germline V gene lookup returns CDR1 LNHDA and CDR2 SQIVND (reference sequence). CDR3 DNA sequence: TGTGCCAGTAGTAAGGGACAGGGGTTCTATGAAAAACTGTTTTTT. It is translated as CASSKGQGFYEKLFF. The full variable domain, rest sourced from reference TRBV19 and TRBJ1-4, is DGGITQSPKYLFRKEGQNVTLSCEQNLNHDAMYWYRQDPGQGLRLIYYSQIVNDFQKGDIAEGYSVSREKKESFPLTVTSAQKNPTAFYLCASSKGQGFYEKLFFGSGTQLSVL.

The rearrangement joins TRBV5-3 to TRBJ2-7; perhaps TRBD1 as D (5 bases). TRBV5-3 is treated as an ORF (open reading frame) with a function not yet certain. V was clipped by 5 bases and J by 0 bases, with 18 bases between them. The CDR3 is 16 amino acids. The chain's CDR3 is CARSPNHRWSSYEQYF. The DNA for the CDR3 is TGTGCCAGAAGTCCGAACCACAGGTGGAGCTCCTACGAGCAGTACTTC.

This clone was counted between two and nine times. The rearrangement links TRBV23-1 to TRBJ1-1; D unresolved. TRBV23-1 belongs to the ORF category, with a function that is uncertain. Trimming shortened V by 0 bases and J by 0 bases, and 8 bases separated the two germline ends. The CDR3 contains 15 residues. CDR3 nucleotide sequence: TGCGCCAGCAGTCAATCAGCAGGCCTGAACACTGAAGCTTTCTTT. Its protein product is CASSQSAGLNTEAFF.

The chain couples TRBV29-1 to TRBJ2-7; the D is unclear. The V gene's germline CDR1 is SQVTM and CDR2 ANQGSEA. Trimming cost V 4 bases and J 0 bases, with 10 bases left between them. The CDR3 length is 13 residues. For the CDR3, the DNA is TGCAGCGTTGGTGCACATGGCTCCTACGAGCAGTACTTC. Protein sequence: CSVGAHGSYEQYF.

The J gene is TRBJ1-2, the V gene TRBV29-1, with TRBD1 matching over 9 bases. This CDR3 has 12 amino acids. V was clipped by 7 bases and J by 11 bases; unmatched bases: 11. Germline V lookup: CDR1 SQVTM, CDR2 ANQGSEA. The CDR3 DNA is TGCAGCGGGATCGGGACAGGGCGGGGGTACACCTTC. Translation: CSGIGTGRGYTF.

J is TRBJ2-1 and V is TRBV7-2; 7 bases align to TRBD2. The germline CDR1 and CDR2 sequences are SGHTA and FQGNSA. This CDR3 spans 16 amino acids. With 2 bases clipped from V and 4 bases from J, the junction kept 8 bases outside the gene matches. The CDR3 sequence: CASSLTGGSSYNEQFF. The CDR3 DNA is TGTGCCAGCAGCTTAACAGGCGGGAGCTCTTACAATGAGCAGTTCTTC. The full variable domain, in which reference TRBV7-2 and TRBJ2-1 provide the parts outside the CDR3, is GAGVSQSPSNKVTEKGKDVELRCDPISGHTALYWYRQSLGQGLEFLIYFQGNSAPDKSGLPSDRFSAERTGGSVSTLTIQRTQQEDSAVYLCASSLTGGSSYNEQFFGPGTRLTVL.

Only one count was recorded for this clone. The V call is TRBV19, the J call TRBJ1-5; TRBD1 agrees at 9 bases. CDR1 and CDR2 from the germline V gene are LNHDA and SQIVND (reference sequence). Unmatched junction bases numbered 9, after V lost 5 bases and J lost 7 bases. This CDR3 has 15 residues. This CDR3 reads CASSPGTGFGQPQHF. Here the CDR3 DNA reads TGTGCCAGTAGTCCCGGGACAGGGTTCGGGCAGCCCCAGCATTTT.

This clone was observed once. The chain employs TRBV28 and TRBJ1-2; possible D gene TRBD1, 5 bases. The germline V gene has CDR1 MDHEN and CDR2 SYDVKM. The germline V and J ends were trimmed by 6 bases and 2 bases, with 13 bases remaining between them. CDR3 length: 14 amino acids. CDR3 region: CASSRGGSNYGYTF. CDR3 sequence (DNA): TGTGCCAGCAGCCGGGGGGGGTCCAACTATGGCTACACCTTC.